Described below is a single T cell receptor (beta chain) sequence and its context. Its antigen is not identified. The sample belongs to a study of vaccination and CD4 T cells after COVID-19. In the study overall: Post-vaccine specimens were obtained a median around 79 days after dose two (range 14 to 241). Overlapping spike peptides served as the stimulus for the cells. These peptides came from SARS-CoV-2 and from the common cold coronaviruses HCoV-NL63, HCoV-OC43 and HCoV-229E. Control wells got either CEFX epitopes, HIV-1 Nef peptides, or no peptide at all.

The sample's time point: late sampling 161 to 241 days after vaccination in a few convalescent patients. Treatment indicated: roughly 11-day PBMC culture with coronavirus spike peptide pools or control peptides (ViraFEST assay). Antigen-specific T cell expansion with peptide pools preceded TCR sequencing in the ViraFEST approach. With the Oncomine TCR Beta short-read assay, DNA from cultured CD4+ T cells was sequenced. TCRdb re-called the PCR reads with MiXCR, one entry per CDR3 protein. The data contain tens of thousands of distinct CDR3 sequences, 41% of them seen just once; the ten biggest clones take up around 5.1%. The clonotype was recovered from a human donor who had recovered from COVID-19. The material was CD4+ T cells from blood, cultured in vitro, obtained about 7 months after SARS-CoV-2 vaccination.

CDR3 loop: CASSLISSYNEQFF. CDR3 in DNA: TGTGCCAGCAGCTTAATCAGCTCCTACAATGAGCAGTTCTTC. The chain joins TRBV5-4 to TRBJ2-1; D gene uncertain. Trimming removed 2 bases at V and 0 bases at J, with 6 bases between. Germline CDR1 reads SGHNT; CDR2 reads YYREEE (reference sequence). This CDR3 contains 14 residues. Complete variable domain (other parts from reference TRBV5-4 and TRBJ2-1): ETGVTQSPTHLIKTRGQQVTLRCSSQSGHNTVSWYQQALGQGPQFIFQYYREEENGRGNFPPRFSGLQFPNYSSELNVNALELDDSALYLCASSLISSYNEQFFGPGTRLTVL.